This entry describes one TCR beta chain. Its cognate antigen is unknown. This entry is derived from a study of cytomegalovirus exposure and HLA in healthy donors. The wider study: Among the 398 genotyped donors, around 85% were placed in the Caucasian-associated ancestry cluster. General observations from the study: The authors reported that TCR beta sequences could predict HLA-A and HLA-B alleles. These predictions were accurate for most subjects in the first cohort.

This CDR3 is 15 amino acids long. The germline gives CDR1 SEHNR, CDR2 FQNEAQ (reference sequence). The trim removed 4 bases at V and 2 bases at J, leaving 4 bases unmatched. 13 Jbeta primers and 60 Vbeta primers were used for the PCR. This table comes from immunoSEQ multiplex PCR, and its TCRdb copy is limited to in-frame clones, with some not included. This table has approximately 150,000 clones, roughly 85% appearing once. The chain recombines TRBV7-9 with TRBJ2-1; 8 nucleotides match TRBD1. The clonotype was recovered from a man aged 25-45 years in good health and CMV-seropositive. Sequencing used PBMCs. The CDR3 region has the DNA TGTGCCAGCAGCTCGGGACAGGAGCCCTACAATGAGCAGTTCTTC. Protein product: CASSSGQEPYNEQFF.